This TCR beta chain was sequenced for a study of neurological immune-mediated disorders. The study's findings and limits: The highest TCR clonal expansion occurred in HTLV-1-associated myelopathy; multiple sclerosis fell below healthy controls.

Concerning this clonotype itself: Its antigen remains unidentified.

Each TCR transcript was tagged with a 10-nucleotide random UMI during 5'RACE. A single record per CDR3 protein comes from TCRdb applying MiXCR to the 5' RACE reads. Of fewer than 80,000 distinct CDR3 sequences listed, under 5.5% are singletons. The sample consisted of PBMCs. This TCR was sampled from a woman in her forties or fifties with multiple sclerosis.

CDR3 region: CASSLGAIVDTQYF. The CDR3 DNA reads as TGTGCCAGCAGCTTAGGCGCAATAGTAGATACGCAGTATTTT. The rearrangement joins TRBV7-3 to TRBJ2-3, with D hard to call. The V and J ends lost 2 bases and 5 bases respectively, with 11 bases between them. The CDR3 loop spans 14 amino acids. CDR1 and CDR2 (germline): SGHTA, FQGTGA. The whole variable domain, remainder taken from reference TRBV7-3 and TRBJ2-3, is GAGVSQTPSNKVTEKGKYVELRCDPISGHTALYWYRQSLGQGPEFLIYFQGTGAADDSGLPNDRFFAVRPEGSVSTLKIQRTERGDSAVYLCASSLGAIVDTQYFGPGTRLTVL.